This T cell receptor beta chain was captured in a study of regulatory T cells in long-lasting Graves disease. Findings and limits, study-wide: Persistent Graves' disease cases displayed lower TCR diversity than newly diagnosed ones.

Documented time point: newly diagnosed GD, antithyroid drugs for less than 3 months. Making the TCR library involved RNA that had been extracted from PBMCs. EDTA tubes collected roughly 9 milliliters of peripheral blood. For TCR beta, libraries came from iRepertoire HTBI primers and Arm-PCR of CDR3 regions. Using its own MiXCR run on the multiplex PCR reads, TCRdb lists one record per CDR3 protein. The table has almost 450,000 distinct CDR3 sequences, roughly 15% seen once. Notes on this clonotype: Its target is not known.

This same sample was also taken into another study, of T cells in Graves' hyperthyroidism and ophthalmopathy. From that paper: Researchers report that a 13 V-J model separated ophthalmopathy from stable hyperthyroidism.

The receptor comes from a woman aged 25 to 39 with Graves disease. The sequencing here drew on peripheral blood mononuclear cells (PBMCs), taken at new diagnosis, from a patient treated with antithyroid drugs.

CDR3 nucleotides: TGTGCCAGCAGTTTATCGGGGGCGCGGGGCTACACCTTC. It codes for CASSLSGARGYTF. V gene TRBV27 combines with J gene TRBJ1-2, with D possibly TRBD1 on 6 matching bases. Trimming left V 0 bases short and J 8 bases short, with 10 bases between. Germline V gene lookup returns CDR1 MNHEY and CDR2 SMNVEV (reference sequence). This CDR3 contains 13 residues.